This TCR beta chain was sequenced in a study of blood T cell repertoires in COVID-19. The protocol was immunoSEQ multiplex PCR, while the TCRdb copy is restricted to in-frame clones and leaves out a portion. The sample contains approximately 330,000 clones, about 86% of which appear only once. This clone came up once. Enrollees, about 18 to 89 years old, lived in about two dozen US areas. In assigning cohorts, the study relied on participant-reported clinical history. The V end was cut by 0 bases, the J end by 0 bases, with 6 bases between. The germline gives CDR1 SGHRS, CDR2 YFSETQ. CDR3 length: 15 amino acids.

This chain joins TRBV5-1 and TRBJ2-2; D is ambiguous. The sample comprised PBMCs or T cells enriched from blood (not recorded which). The source of this sequence is a woman aged 40 to 50 with acute COVID-19. The CDR3 sequence: CASSLGASNTGELFF. In DNA form, the CDR3 reads TGCGCCAGCAGCTTGGGGGCTTCGAACACCGGGGAGCTGTTTTTT. Full variable domain (missing parts from reference TRBV5-1 and TRBJ2-2): KAGVTQTPRYLIKTRGQQVTLSCSPISGHRSVSWYQQTPGQGLQFLFEYFSETQRNKGNFPGRFSGRQFSNSRSEMNVSTLELGDSALYLCASSLGASNTGELFFGEGSRLTVL.